A selection of T cell receptor beta chains follows, all from one sample in a study of technical replicates of blood from a handful of donors. Data came from immunoSEQ multiplex PCR; TCRdb stores just in-frame clones and leaves some out. The sample has roughly 80,000 clones, approximately 93% seen once. The source material was T cells isolated from PBMCs. These receptors came from a human donor in good health. Both conserved end residues are part of each CDR3. D genes are given only for firm matches. Clone size is shown for a subset of rows, as once, few, many or a class of expanded clone.

clone size: .; J gene: TRBJ2-1; D gene: TRBD2; CDR3 length: 16; V gene: TRBV5-4; CDR3 DNA: TGTGCCAGCAGCTTGGGACTAGCGGGAGCATACAATGAGCAGTTCTTC; CDR3 protein: CASSLGLAGAYNEQFF
clone size: .; J gene: TRBJ1-1; D gene: .; CDR3 length: 15; V gene: TRBV6-5; CDR3 DNA: TGTGCCAGCAGGCTCGGCCCCACGGGGGGAACTGAAGCTTTCTTT; CDR3 protein: CASRLGPTGGTEAFF
clone size: .; J gene: TRBJ2-5; D gene: TRBD2; CDR3 length: 14; V gene: TRBV9; CDR3 DNA: TGTGCCAGCAGCTTGGGGCGGGGGAAAGAGACCCAGTACTTC; CDR3 protein: CASSLGRGKETQYF
clone size: .; J gene: TRBJ1-1; D gene: TRBD1; CDR3 length: 15; V gene: TRBV19; CDR3 DNA: TGTGCCAGTACCCGAGACAGGGGCCCACACACTGAAGCTTTCTTT; CDR3 protein: CASTRDRGPHTEAFF
clone size: .; J gene: TRBJ2-7; D gene: TRBD1; CDR3 length: 14; V gene: TRBV5-1; CDR3 DNA: TGCGCCAGCAGCCCCGACAGGGGCCCCTACGAGCAGTACTTC; CDR3 protein: CASSPDRGPYEQYF
clone size: .; J gene: TRBJ2-7; D gene: .; CDR3 length: 14; V gene: TRBV27; CDR3 DNA: TGTGCCAGCTCTACCGTAGAGTCACTCCACGAGCAGTACTTC; CDR3 protein: CASSTVESLHEQYF
clone size: .; J gene: TRBJ2-3; D gene: TRBD2; CDR3 length: 17; V gene: TRBV7-9; CDR3 DNA: TGTGCCAGCAGCTCCCTCTATAGCGGGAGAGTCACAGATACGCAGTATTTT; CDR3 protein: CASSSLYSGRVTDTQYF
clone size: few; J gene: TRBJ2-4; D gene: .; CDR3 length: 15; V gene: TRBV2; CDR3 DNA: TGTGCCAGCAGGATTAGGGGCCCAGAGAGGAGCATTCAGTACTTC; CDR3 protein: CASRIRGPERSIQYF
clone size: .; J gene: TRBJ2-7; D gene: .; CDR3 length: 15; V gene: TRBV9; CDR3 DNA: TGTGCCAGCAGCGCCTTCCCCGGACAAGAAAGCGAGCAGTACTTC; CDR3 protein: CASSAFPGQESEQYF
clone size: .; J gene: TRBJ2-7; D gene: TRBD2; CDR3 length: 14; V gene: TRBV6-5; CDR3 DNA: TGTGCCAGCAGTTCCCTAGCGGGATCTTACGAGCAGTACTTC; CDR3 protein: CASSSLAGSYEQYF
clone size: .; J gene: TRBJ2-2; D gene: .; CDR3 length: 14; V gene: TRBV28; CDR3 DNA: TGTGCCAGCATTCTCCAAACAGGAACCGGGGAGCTGTTTTTT; CDR3 protein: CASILQTGTGELFF
clone size: once; J gene: TRBJ2-1; D gene: TRBD2; CDR3 length: 12; V gene: TRBV25-1; CDR3 DNA: TGTGCCAGCACTAGCGGACCTAATGAGCAGTTCTTC; CDR3 protein: CASTSGPNEQFF
clone size: .; J gene: TRBJ1-1; D gene: TRBD1; CDR3 length: 17; V gene: TRBV7-8; CDR3 DNA: TGTGCCAGCAGCTTCAACCTGGGCAGGGGGCGCGGGACTGAAGCTTTCTTT; CDR3 protein: CASSFNLGRGRGTEAFF
clone size: .; J gene: TRBJ2-2; D gene: TRBD2; CDR3 length: 15; V gene: TRBV10-3; CDR3 DNA: TGTGCCATCAGTGGGTCGAGGGAGGGAACCGGGGAGCTGTTTTTT; CDR3 protein: CAISGSREGTGELFF
clone size: .; J gene: TRBJ2-7; D gene: .; CDR3 length: 15; V gene: TRBV6-1; CDR3 DNA: TGTGCCAGCAGACCCCACAGGGAAATTAACAACGAGCAGTACTTC; CDR3 protein: CASRPHREINNEQYF
clone size: .; J gene: TRBJ2-1; D gene: .; CDR3 length: 16; V gene: TRBV4-3; CDR3 DNA: TGCGCCAGCAGCCAAGATCCGGCGGCAGCAAACAATGAGCAGTTCTTC; CDR3 protein: CASSQDPAAANNEQFF
clone size: .; J gene: TRBJ1-5; D gene: TRBD1; CDR3 length: 16; V gene: TRBV5-8; CDR3 DNA: TGTGCCAGCAGCTTTTCGACAGGGGGCCGCAATCAGCCCCAGCATTTT; CDR3 protein: CASSFSTGGRNQPQHF
clone size: .; J gene: TRBJ1-2; D gene: .; CDR3 length: 13; V gene: TRBV6-5; CDR3 DNA: TGTGCCAGCATGCAGGGGTGGTCAGGTGGCTACACCTTC; CDR3 protein: CASMQGWSGGYTF
clone size: .; J gene: TRBJ2-1; D gene: TRBD1; CDR3 length: 15; V gene: TRBV11-2; CDR3 DNA: TGTGCCAGCAGCGCAAGGGACAGTTACTACAATGAGCAGTTCTTC; CDR3 protein: CASSARDSYYNEQFF
clone size: .; J gene: TRBJ1-4; D gene: .; CDR3 length: 16; V gene: TRBV7-9; CDR3 DNA: TGTGCCAGCAGCTCGACACGAGAGAGCCGTAATGAAAAACTGTTTTTT; CDR3 protein: CASSSTRESRNEKLFF
clone size: .; J gene: TRBJ1-2; D gene: .; CDR3 length: 15; V gene: TRBV14; CDR3 DNA: TGTGCCAGCAGCCCGGGATCCGCACTACACTATGGCTACACCTTC; CDR3 protein: CASSPGSALHYGYTF
clone size: .; J gene: TRBJ1-1; D gene: .; CDR3 length: 12; V gene: TRBV4-1; CDR3 DNA: TGCGCCAGCAGACGGACAGCCGCTGAAGCTTTCTTT; CDR3 protein: CASRRTAAEAFF
clone size: .; J gene: TRBJ1-3; D gene: .; CDR3 length: 14; V gene: TRBV30; CDR3 DNA: TGTGCCTGGAGGGGTGGGGGGACTGGAAACACCATATATTTT; CDR3 protein: CAWRGGGTGNTIYF
clone size: .; J gene: TRBJ2-1; D gene: .; CDR3 length: 13; V gene: TRBV7-2; CDR3 DNA: TGTGCCAGCAGCTTGAAACAGGGCAATGAGCAGTTCTTC; CDR3 protein: CASSLKQGNEQFF
clone size: .; J gene: TRBJ2-3; D gene: .; CDR3 length: 13; V gene: TRBV19; CDR3 DNA: TGTGCCAGTAGTATAGACTTCACAGATACGCAGTATTTT; CDR3 protein: CASSIDFTDTQYF
clone size: few; J gene: TRBJ1-3; D gene: .; CDR3 length: 15; V gene: TRBV5-4; CDR3 DNA: TGTGCCAGCAGCTTGGATCACTTCTCTGGAAACACCATATATTTT; CDR3 protein: CASSLDHFSGNTIYF
clone size: .; J gene: TRBJ2-5; D gene: TRBD2; CDR3 length: 14; V gene: TRBV5-1; CDR3 DNA: TGCGCCAGCAGCTTGTTAGCGGGAGCGGAGACCCAGTACTTC; CDR3 protein: CASSLLAGAETQYF
clone size: .; J gene: TRBJ2-1; D gene: .; CDR3 length: 14; V gene: TRBV5-1; CDR3 DNA: TGCGCCAGCAGCTTGGTGGCGGCTGGAGGTGAGCAGTTCTTC; CDR3 protein: CASSLVAAGGEQFF